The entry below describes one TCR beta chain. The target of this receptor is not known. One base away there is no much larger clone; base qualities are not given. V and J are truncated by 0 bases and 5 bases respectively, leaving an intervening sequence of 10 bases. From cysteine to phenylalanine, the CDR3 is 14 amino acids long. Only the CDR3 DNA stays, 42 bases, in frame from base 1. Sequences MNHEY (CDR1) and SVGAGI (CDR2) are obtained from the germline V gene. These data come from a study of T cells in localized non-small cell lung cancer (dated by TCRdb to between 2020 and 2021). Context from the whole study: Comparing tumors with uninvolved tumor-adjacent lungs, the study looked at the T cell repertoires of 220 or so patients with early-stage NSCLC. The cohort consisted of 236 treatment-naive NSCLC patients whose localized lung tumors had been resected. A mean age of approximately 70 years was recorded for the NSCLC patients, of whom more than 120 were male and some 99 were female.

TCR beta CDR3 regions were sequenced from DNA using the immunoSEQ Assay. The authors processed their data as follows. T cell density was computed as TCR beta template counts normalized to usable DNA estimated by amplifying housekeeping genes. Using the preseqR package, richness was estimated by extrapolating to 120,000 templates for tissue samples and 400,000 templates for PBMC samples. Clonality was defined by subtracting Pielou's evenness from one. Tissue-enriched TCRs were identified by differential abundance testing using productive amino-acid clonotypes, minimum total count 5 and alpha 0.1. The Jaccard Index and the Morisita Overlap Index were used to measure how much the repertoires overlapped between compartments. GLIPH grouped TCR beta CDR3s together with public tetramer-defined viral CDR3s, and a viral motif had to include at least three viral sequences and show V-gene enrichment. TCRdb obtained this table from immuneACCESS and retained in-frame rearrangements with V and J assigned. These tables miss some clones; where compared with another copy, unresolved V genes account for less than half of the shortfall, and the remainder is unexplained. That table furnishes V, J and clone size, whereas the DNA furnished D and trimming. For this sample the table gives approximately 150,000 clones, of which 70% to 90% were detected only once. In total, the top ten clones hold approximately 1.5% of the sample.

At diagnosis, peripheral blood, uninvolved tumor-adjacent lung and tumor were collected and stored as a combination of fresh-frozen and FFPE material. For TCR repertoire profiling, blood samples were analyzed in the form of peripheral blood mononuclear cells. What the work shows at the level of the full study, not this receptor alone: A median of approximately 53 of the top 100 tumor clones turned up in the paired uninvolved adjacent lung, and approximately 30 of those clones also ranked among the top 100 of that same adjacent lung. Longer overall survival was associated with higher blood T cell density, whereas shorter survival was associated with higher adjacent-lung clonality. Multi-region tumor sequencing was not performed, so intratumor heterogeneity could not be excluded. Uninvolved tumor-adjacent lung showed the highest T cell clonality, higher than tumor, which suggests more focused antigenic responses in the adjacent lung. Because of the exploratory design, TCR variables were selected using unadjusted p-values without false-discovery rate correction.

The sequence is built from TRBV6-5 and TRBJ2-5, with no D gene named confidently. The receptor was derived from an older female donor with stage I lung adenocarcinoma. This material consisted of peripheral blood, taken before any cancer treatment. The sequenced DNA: TGTGCCAGCAGTTACTCGAATCCGCGTGAGACCCAGTACTTC. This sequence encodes CASSYSNPRETQYF.